A single sample is the source of the 2 T cell receptor beta chains below, sequenced in a study of cytomegalovirus exposure and HLA in healthy donors. The study ran its PCR with 60 Vbeta and 13 Jbeta primers. TCRdb's copy holds only in-frame clones and misses some; the assay was immunoSEQ multiplex PCR. Of under 200,000 clones in the sample, about four fifths are singletons; the top ten hold about 6%. The sequenced sample was PBMCs. These receptors were taken from a woman between 25 and 40 years old in good health and CMV-seropositive.

The chain couples TRBV21-1 to TRBJ2-5; TRBD1, the table's D call, was not compared with the DNA. TRBV21-1 represents a pseudogene. The CDR3 is 18 amino acids. The CDR3 coding sequence is TGTGCCAGCAGCAAAGCGCCTTGTATTCGGACAGGGCGGGAGACCCAGTACTTC. Residues: CASSKAPCIRTGRETQYF.

The chain uses TRBV5-1 and TRBJ2-7; 14 bases match TRBD2. V trimming: 0 bases; J trimming: 2 bases; junction bases outside the gene matches: 7. Per the germline V gene, CDR1 is SGHRS and CDR2 is YFSETQ. The CDR3 has 18 amino acids. This CDR3 is CASSLVSGLAGAAYEQYF. In DNA form, the CDR3 reads TGCGCCAGCAGCTTGGTCTCGGGACTAGCGGGGGCCGCCTACGAGCAGTACTTC.